This T cell receptor (beta chain) stems from a study of T cell responses to AZD1222 COVID-19 vaccine. General study findings and limits: At study baseline, merely six AZD1222 recipients were seropositive.

Assay used: immunoSEQ multiplex PCR; TCRdb lists only in-frame clones, some missing. The data contain roughly 87,000 clones, 88% of them singletons. This clone was seen more than once but under ten times. Its antigen is not known. The material sequenced was peripheral blood, taken 28 days after the second AZD1222 dose. This TCR came from an adult who received the AZD1222 COVID-19 vaccine.

In DNA form, the CDR3 reads TGTGCCAGCAGTCGAACCGGGCGGGAGCGGCGCGAGCAGTACTTC. It encodes CASSRTGRERREQYF. This chain joins TRBV6-2 or TRBV6-3 and TRBJ2-7, with 7 positions matching TRBD2. The ends lost 5 bases at V and 6 bases at J; junction bases unmatched: 13. This CDR3 has 15 residues. CDR1 is MNHEY and CDR2 is SVGEGT in the germline V gene.